This T cell receptor beta chain is drawn from a study of blood T cell repertoires in COVID-19. Trimming cost V 10 bases and J 0 bases, with 16 bases left between them. CDR3 length: 15 residues. Germline CDR1 is LNHDA and CDR2 is SQIVND (reference sequence). In its sample, this clone was seen many times. TCRdb's table, derived via immunoSEQ multiplex PCR, lists solely in-frame clones and lacks some. The sample contains roughly 130,000 clones, roughly 80% of which appear only once. The chain employs TRBV19 and TRBJ1-5; D is perhaps TRBD1 (6 bases). Sequenced: peripheral blood. This clonotype was obtained from a man in his sixties or seventies with acute or convalescent COVID-19. The CDR3: CATRQDDASNQPQHF. The CDR3 coding sequence is TGTGCCACCCGACAGGACGACGCTAGCAATCAGCCCCAGCATTTT.